This T cell receptor (beta chain) came from a study of blood T cell repertoires in COVID-19 (dated by TCRdb to 2018 to 2021). Regarding the research as a whole: Samples covering the acute and convalescent phases of COVID-19 were provided by collaborators in the United States, Italy and Spain. Deeply sampled blood TCRbeta repertoires from subjects exposed to, actively infected with, or recovered from COVID-19 were included in the dataset. The repertoires were released in a freely available public database meant as a resource for research on the immune response to SARS-CoV-2. The material from the prospective study consisted of cDNA or gDNA derived from T cells, B-cell-depleted T cells, or PBMCs. A de-identified subject ID, COVID-19 status, age in years and sex were almost always included in the sample metadata. Samples came from the ongoing ImmuneRACE study (first 160 participants) plus 1,254 subjects from 6 global collaborators. Where available, HLA class I and class II types were taken from metadata supplied by the sample provider and were not determined by assay-based typing. Broader findings and caveats from the paper: The amount of clinical and demographic metadata varied by source and participant and was provided uncurated.

The collaborating institutions used their own protocols to collect whole blood in K2EDTA tubes. For TCRbeta analysis, collaborator samples were shipped as frozen whole blood, as isolated PBMCs, or as DNA extracted from either sample type. TCRbeta CDR3 regions were amplified from genomic DNA by means of the immunoSEQ Assay, a bias-controlled multiplex PCR. The paper's processing steps were these. Within the assay, amplification of reference gene primers was used to estimate how many nucleated cells each sample contained. Sequence reads were collapsed and filtered to measure the absolute abundance of every unique TCRbeta CDR3 rearrangement. For each sample, productive Simpson clonality was calculated as the square root of Simpson's diversity index across productive rearrangements. TCRdb mirrors the immuneACCESS table, restricted to in-frame sequences. Some clones are absent from its copies; in checked studies, under half trace to an unresolved V gene, and the reason for the others is unknown. D and trimming were read from the DNA, whereas the V and J calls and clone size are those reported in that table. For this sample the table gives about 50,000 clones, of which about 86% were detected only once. Of the sample, 5.2% is held by the ten largest clones.

The CDR3 holds 13 amino acids from the cysteine to the phenylalanine. CDR3 DNA is the only sequence kept; it has 39 bases, read in frame from the first base. Trimming takes 6 bases from V and 10 bases from J, and the germline ends sit 19 bases apart. The CDR1 and CDR2 encoded by the germline V gene (reference sequence) are SEHNR and FQNEAQ. In the case of this clone: Which antigen it targets is not known. Nothing much larger sits one base from this clone, and base qualities are not available.

The sequenced material came from peripheral blood. The TCR was taken from a human donor in a cohort sampled during active COVID-19. The receptor chain draws on TRBV7-9 and TRBJ2-7, and the D gene may be TRBD2, 6 bases matching. The sequence in DNA is TGTGCCAGCAGACCTCAAGGCGGGGATCCTCAGTACTTC. Its product reads: CASRPQGGDPQYF.